The present T cell receptor beta chain was sequenced within a study of cytomegalovirus exposure and HLA in healthy donors. Study observations and caveats: Overall, roughly 170 TCR beta chains were annotated as cytomegalovirus-associated.

As regards this clone: Its target is not known.

The validation cohort, a group of 90 to 150 subjects, included the donors and was separate from the roughly 670-subject first cohort. CDR3 length: 14 amino acids. Trimming removed 0 bases from V and 3 bases from J, with 10 bases in between. Germline V gene sequence: CDR1 SGHDT, CDR2 YYEEEE. Measured with immunoSEQ multiplex PCR; TCRdb has only the in-frame clones, and not every one. The sample consists of around 220,000 clones, 65% to 85% of them appearing once. Material for sequencing was PBMCs. This chain connects TRBV5-6 to TRBJ2-7, with no clear D. The origin of this receptor is a woman aged 30 to 39 in good health and CMV-seropositive. The CDR3 DNA follows: TGTGCCAGCAGCTTGGTCAGGAATGTCTACGAGCAGTACTTC. It encodes CASSLVRNVYEQYF.